The sequence of this T cell receptor (beta chain) was determined in a study of memory CD8 T cells in hepatitis C reinfection (dated by TCRdb to about 2017). A note on the overall study: Of the five donors, three spontaneously resolved two consecutive HCV infections, and two cleared a primary infection but developed chronic infection after reinfection. Peak reinfection samples were obtained 3 to 8 weeks after detection of reinfection. HCV reinfection was defined as a positive HCV RNA test following two negative tests taken at least 60 days apart. Participants who had resolved a prior HCV infection were followed every 3 months in the reinfection study. Between about 2008 and 2012, five reinfection cases with stored pre-reinfection samples were identified. Previously published longitudinal data on tetramer+ CD8 T cell frequency were used to select the peak reinfection time point. Across an HCV reinfection episode in 5 or 6 donors, the study followed the TCR beta repertoire of virus-specific CD8 T cells over time. Overall study results and their limits: Because the study included only 4 or 5 donors, definitive conclusions about public clonotypes linked to secondary clearance could not be reached.

Libraries were constructed by the immunoSEQ multiplex PCR assay. Genomic DNA was extracted from the sorted cells, and the TCR beta V, D and J regions were sequenced using the automated high-throughput method of Adaptive Biotechnologies. A two-step, bias-controlled multiplex PCR was used to amplify CDR3 regions. Amplified TCR beta libraries were sequenced on an Illumina instrument. On the authors' methods: The demultiplexed reads were processed to cut down on amplification and sequencing bias, and the IMGT database was used to assign CDR3 sequences to gene families. Repertoire data were analyzed with ImmunoSEQ software version 2.0. Clonotype lists were filtered to remove out-of-frame sequences and sequences containing stop codons in the CDR3. Clonotypes with a frequency below 0.01% were excluded because such clonotypes corresponded to less than one cell. Richness was computed as observed richness divided by input cell number, and evenness as Shannon entropy divided by log observed richness. To measure repertoire diversity and how similar the repertoire was between time points, Simpson diversity and Morisita-Horn overlap indices were applied. Clonotypes were categorized as dominant (>1%), sub-dominant (0.5-0.99%), low abundance (0.1-0.49%) or lowest abundance (<0.1%). For the germline index, total nucleotide additions were subtracted from total CDR3 length, and that difference was then divided by total CDR3 length. TCRdb obtained this table from immuneACCESS and retained in-frame rearrangements with V and J assigned. These tables miss some clones; where compared with another copy, unresolved V genes account for less than half of the shortfall, and the remainder is unexplained. For V, J and clone size, that table is used; D and trimming come from the DNA. This sample holds some 40,000 clones; approximately 88% were observed only once. The leading ten clones occupy around 1.2% of the sample.

This specimen's time point label, interpreted: peak reinfection, 3 to 8 weeks after reinfection detection. Sorted cells were sequenced directly ex vivo, with no in vitro expansion before TCR sequencing. The donors were people who inject drugs and were enrolled in Canada's Montreal Acute Hepatitis C Cohort Study (HEPCO). As controls, total naive CD8 T cells were sorted as viable CD3+ CD8+ CD45RO- cells from a couple of donors at all three reinfection time points. Before sorting, cryopreserved peripheral blood mononuclear cells were thawed and used as the source for purifying CD8 T cells. Negative selection with the MACS CD8+ T cell Isolation Kit was used to enrich CD8 T cells. Cell sorting was done on a BD FACSAria II sorter with FACSDiva software, and data were analyzed with FlowJo. A note on this clone: Its antigen is not yet known. No quality values exist for individual bases; no much larger clone is one base distant. Other DNA variants within this sample encode the same CDR3.

As encoded in the germline V gene, CDR1 is SQVTM while CDR2 is ANQGSEA. The CDR3 has 16 amino acids, counting the end cysteine and phenylalanine. The read is trimmed to its CDR3 DNA, 48 bases read in frame from base 1. From V the trimming removes 6 bases and from J it removes 3 bases, while the gene matches leave 13 bases of the junction unaccounted for. Specimen: naive CD8+ T cells sorted from blood. The cell subset or site label for this specimen denotes: total naive CD8+CD45RO- T cells. The TCR originated in a young man with hepatitis C virus infection. The sequence links TRBV29-1 to TRBJ1-1; TRBD1 lines up with 10 middle nucleotides. The base sequence is TGCAGCGTGGTGACGACAGGGGGCTCCCTGGACACTGAAGCTTTCTTT. Translated, this gives CSVVTTGGSLDTEAFF.